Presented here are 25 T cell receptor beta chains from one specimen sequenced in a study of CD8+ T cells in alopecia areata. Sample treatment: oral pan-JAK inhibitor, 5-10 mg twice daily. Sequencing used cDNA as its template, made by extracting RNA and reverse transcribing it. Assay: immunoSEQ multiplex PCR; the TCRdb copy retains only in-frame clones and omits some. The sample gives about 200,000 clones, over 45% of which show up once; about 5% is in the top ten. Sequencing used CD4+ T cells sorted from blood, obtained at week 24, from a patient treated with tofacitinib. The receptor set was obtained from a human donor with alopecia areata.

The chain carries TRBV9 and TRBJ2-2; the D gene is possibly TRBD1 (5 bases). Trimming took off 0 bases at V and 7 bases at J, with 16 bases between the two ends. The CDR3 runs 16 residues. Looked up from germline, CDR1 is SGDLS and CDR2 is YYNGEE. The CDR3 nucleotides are TGTGCCAGCAGCGTAGGGGGCCGAACCTCCGGCGGGGAGCTGTTTTTT. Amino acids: CASSVGGRTSGGELFF.

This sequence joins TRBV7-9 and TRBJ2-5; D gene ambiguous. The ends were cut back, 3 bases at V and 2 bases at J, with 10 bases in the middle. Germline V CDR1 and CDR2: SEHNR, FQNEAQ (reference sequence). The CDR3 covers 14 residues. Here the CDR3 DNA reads TGTGCCAGCAGCTTCTTGGTAGTTCAAGAGACCCAGTACTTC. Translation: CASSFLVVQETQYF.

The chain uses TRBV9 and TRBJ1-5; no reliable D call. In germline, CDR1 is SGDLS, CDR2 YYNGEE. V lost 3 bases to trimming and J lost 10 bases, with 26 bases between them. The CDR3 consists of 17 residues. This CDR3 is CASSGGWSCALVRPQHF. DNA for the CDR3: TGTGCCAGCAGCGGCGGTTGGTCGTGTGCACTCGTTCGTCCCCAGCATTTT.

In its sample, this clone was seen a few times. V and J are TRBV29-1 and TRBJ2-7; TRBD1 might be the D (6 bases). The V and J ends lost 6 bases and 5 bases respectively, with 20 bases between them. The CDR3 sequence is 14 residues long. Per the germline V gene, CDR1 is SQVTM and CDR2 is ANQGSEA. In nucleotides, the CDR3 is TGCAGCGTCACCCCGGGACACAGTAGCAACGAGCAGTACTTC. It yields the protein CSVTPGHSSNEQYF.

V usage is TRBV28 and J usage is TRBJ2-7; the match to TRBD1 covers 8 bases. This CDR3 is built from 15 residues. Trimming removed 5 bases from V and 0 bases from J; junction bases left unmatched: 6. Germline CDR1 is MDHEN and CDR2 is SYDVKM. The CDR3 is CASSPPGQGSYEQYF. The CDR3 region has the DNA TGTGCCAGCAGTCCGCCTGGACAGGGCTCCTACGAGCAGTACTTC.

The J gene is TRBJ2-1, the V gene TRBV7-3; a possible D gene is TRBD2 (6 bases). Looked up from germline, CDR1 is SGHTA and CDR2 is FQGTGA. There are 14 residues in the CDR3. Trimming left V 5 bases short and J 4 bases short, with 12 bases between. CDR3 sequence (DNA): TGTGCCAGCAGCGAGGGAGGACCATACAATGAGCAGTTCTTC. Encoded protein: CASSEGGPYNEQFF.

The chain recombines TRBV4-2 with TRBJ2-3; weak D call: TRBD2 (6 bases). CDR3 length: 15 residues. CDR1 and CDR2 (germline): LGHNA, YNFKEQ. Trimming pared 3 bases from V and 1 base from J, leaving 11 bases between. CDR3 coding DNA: TGTGCCAGCAGCCATCCCGGGACTGGCACAGATACGCAGTATTTT. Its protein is CASSHPGTGTDTQYF.

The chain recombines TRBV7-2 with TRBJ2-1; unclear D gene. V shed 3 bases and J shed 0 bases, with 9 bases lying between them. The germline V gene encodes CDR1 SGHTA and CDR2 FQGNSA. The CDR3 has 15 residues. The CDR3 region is CASSFRGYSYNEQFF. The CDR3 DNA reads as TGTGCCAGCAGCTTCAGAGGATACTCCTACAATGAGCAGTTCTTC.

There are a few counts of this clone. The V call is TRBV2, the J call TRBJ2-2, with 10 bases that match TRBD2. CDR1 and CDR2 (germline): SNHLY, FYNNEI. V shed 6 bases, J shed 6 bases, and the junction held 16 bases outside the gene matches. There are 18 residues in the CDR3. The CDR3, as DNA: TGTGCCAGCAGCCTGACTCCTCTAGCGGGAGAAGGGGCCGGGGAGCTGTTTTTT. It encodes CASSLTPLAGEGAGELFF. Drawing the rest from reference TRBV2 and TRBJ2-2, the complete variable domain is EPEVTQTPSHQVTQMGQEVILRCVPISNHLYFYWYRQILGQKVEFLVSFYNNEISEKSEIFDDQFSVERPDGSNFTLKIRSTKLEDSAMYFCASSLTPLAGEGAGELFFGEGSRLTVL.

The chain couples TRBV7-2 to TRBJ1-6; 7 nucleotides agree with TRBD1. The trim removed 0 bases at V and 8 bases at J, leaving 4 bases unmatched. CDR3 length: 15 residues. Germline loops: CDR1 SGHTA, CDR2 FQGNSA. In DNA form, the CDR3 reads TGTGCCAGCAGCTTAGCAGGACAGGTGTATTCACCCCTCCACTTT. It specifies CASSLAGQVYSPLHF.

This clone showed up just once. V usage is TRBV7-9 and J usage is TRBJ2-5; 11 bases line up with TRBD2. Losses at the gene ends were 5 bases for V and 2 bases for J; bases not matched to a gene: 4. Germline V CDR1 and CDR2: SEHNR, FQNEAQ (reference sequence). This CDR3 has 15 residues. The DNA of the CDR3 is TGTGCCAGCAGCCTTAGGACTAGCGGGCAAGAGACCCAGTACTTC. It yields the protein CASSLRTSGQETQYF.

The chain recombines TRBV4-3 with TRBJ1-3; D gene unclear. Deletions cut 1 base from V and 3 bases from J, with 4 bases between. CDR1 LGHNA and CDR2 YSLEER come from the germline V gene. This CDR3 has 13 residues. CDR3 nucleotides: TGCGCCAGCAGCCAAGGTTTTGGAAACACCATATATTTT. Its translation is CASSQGFGNTIYF.

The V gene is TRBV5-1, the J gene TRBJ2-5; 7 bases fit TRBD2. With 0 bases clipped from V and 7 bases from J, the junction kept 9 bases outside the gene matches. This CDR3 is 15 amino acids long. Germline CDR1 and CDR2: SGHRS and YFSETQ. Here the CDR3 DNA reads TGCGCCAGCAGCTTGGCCACTAGCGATGTAGGGACCCAGTACTTC. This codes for CASSLATSDVGTQYF.

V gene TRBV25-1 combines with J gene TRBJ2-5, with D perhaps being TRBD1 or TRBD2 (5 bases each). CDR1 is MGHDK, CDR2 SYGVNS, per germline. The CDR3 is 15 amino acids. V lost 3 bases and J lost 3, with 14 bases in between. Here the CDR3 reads CASSDYGTDKETQYF. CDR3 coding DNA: TGTGCCAGCAGTGACTACGGGACGGATAAAGAGACCCAGTACTTC.

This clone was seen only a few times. The DNA for the CDR3 is TGCAGCGTTGCGAAGGACGAGCAAGAGACCCAGTACTTC. The encoded protein is CSVAKDEQETQYF. The chain couples TRBV29-1 to TRBJ2-5; D not certain. The CDR3 loop spans 13 amino acids. Looked up from germline, CDR1 is SQVTM and CDR2 is ANQGSEA. V was shortened by 4 bases and J by 2 bases, with 11 bases between the two germline ends.

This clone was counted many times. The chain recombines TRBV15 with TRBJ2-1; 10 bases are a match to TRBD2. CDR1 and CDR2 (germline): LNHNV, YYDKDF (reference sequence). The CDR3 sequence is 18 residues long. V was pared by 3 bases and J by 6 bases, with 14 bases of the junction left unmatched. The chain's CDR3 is CATSSDHRRLAGANEQFF. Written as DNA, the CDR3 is TGTGCCACCAGCAGTGACCACCGGCGGCTAGCGGGGGCCAATGAGCAGTTCTTC.

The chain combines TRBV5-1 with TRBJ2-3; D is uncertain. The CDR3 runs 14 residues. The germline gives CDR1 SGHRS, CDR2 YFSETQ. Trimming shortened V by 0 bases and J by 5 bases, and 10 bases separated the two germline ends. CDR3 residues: CASSLVAAEDTQYF. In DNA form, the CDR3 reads TGCGCCAGCAGCTTGGTAGCTGCAGAAGATACGCAGTATTTT.

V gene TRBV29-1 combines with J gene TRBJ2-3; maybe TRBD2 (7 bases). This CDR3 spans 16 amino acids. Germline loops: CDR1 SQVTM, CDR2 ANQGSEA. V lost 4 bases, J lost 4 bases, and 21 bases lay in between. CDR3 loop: CSVGGVPGGGADTQYF. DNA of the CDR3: TGCAGCGTTGGGGGCGTCCCGGGGGGCGGGGCAGATACGCAGTATTTT.

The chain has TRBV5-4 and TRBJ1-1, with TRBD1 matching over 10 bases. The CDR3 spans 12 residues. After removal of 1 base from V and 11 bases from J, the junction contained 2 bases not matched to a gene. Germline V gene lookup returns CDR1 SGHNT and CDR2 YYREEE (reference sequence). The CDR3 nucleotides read TGTGCCAGCAGCTTGATGGGACAGGGGGCTTTCTTT. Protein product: CASSLMGQGAFF.

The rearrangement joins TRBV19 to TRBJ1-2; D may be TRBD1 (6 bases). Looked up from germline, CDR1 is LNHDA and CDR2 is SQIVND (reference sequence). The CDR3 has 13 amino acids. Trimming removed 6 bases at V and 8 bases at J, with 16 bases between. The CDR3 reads CASRLRQDYGYTF. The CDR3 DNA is TGTGCCAGTAGGCTTCGACAGGATTACGGCTACACCTTC. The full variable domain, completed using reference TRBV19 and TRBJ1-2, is DGGITQSPKYLFRKEGQNVTLSCEQNLNHDAMYWYRQDPGQGLRLIYYSQIVNDFQKGDIAEGYSVSREKKESFPLTVTSAQKNPTAFYLCASRLRQDYGYTFGSGTRLTVV.

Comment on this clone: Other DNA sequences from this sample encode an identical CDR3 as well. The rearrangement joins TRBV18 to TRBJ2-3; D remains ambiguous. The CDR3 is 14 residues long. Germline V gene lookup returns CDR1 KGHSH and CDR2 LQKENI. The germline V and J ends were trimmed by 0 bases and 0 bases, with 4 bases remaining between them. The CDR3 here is CASSPPTSTDTQYF. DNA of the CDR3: TGTGCCAGCTCACCACCGACTAGCACAGATACGCAGTATTTT.

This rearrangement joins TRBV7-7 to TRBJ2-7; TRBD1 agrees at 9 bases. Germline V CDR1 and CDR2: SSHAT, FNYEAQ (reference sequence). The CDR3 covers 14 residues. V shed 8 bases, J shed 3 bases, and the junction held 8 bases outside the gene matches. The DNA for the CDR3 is TGTGCCAGCTCACGCGGGACAGGGAACTACGAGCAGTACTTC. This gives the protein CASSRGTGNYEQYF.

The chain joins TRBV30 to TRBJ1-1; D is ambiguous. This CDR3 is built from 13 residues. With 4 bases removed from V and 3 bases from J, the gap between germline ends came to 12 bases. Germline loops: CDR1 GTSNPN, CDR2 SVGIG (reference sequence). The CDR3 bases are TGTGCCTGGATAGGCAGGCGCTACACTGAAGCTTTCTTT. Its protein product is CAWIGRRYTEAFF. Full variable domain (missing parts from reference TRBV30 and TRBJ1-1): SQTIHQWPATLVQPVGSPLSLECTVEGTSNPNLYWYRQAAGRGLQLLFYSVGIGQISSEVPQNLSASRPQDRQFILSSKKLLLSDSGFYLCAWIGRRYTEAFFGQGTRLTVV.

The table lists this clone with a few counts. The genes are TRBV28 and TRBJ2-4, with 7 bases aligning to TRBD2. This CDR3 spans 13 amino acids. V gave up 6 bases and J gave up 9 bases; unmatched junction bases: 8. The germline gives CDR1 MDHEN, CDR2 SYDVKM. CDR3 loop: CASSLLARTIQYF. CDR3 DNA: TGTGCCAGCAGCCTACTAGCGAGAACCATTCAGTACTTC.

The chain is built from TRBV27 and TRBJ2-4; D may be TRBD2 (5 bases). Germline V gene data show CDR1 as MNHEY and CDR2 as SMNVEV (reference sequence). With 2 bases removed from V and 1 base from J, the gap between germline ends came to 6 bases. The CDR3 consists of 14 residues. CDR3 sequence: CASSLRGAKNIQYF. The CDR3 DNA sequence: TGTGCCAGCAGTTTACGAGGGGCCAAAAACATTCAGTACTTC.